Described below is a single T cell receptor (beta chain) sequence and its context. This sample was taken from a study of CD8 T cells in Susac syndrome. Reverse transcription of about 0.5 to 1 ug RNA was performed with random hexamers. TCR beta CDR3 was amplified by immunoSEQ multiplex PCR. This amplification extended across 54 Vbeta and 13 Jbeta segments. TCRdb re-analysed the immunoSEQ multiplex PCR reads in MiXCR, keeping a single row per CDR3 protein. The data contain hundreds of thousands of distinct CDR3 sequences, approximately 94% of them singletons. TCR beta was sequenced from blood CD8+ and CD4+ T cells. This receptor was obtained from a human donor with Susac syndrome. Specimen: CD4+ T cells from PBMCs.

The CDR3 DNA reads as TGTGCCAGCAGCTTAAAGGGGGCGAACACTGAAGCTTTCTTT. Translation gives CASSLKGANTEAFF. The V call is TRBV11-2, the J call TRBJ1-1; 7 bases agree with TRBD1. This CDR3 has 14 amino acids. The V and J ends lost 2 bases and 1 base, in that order; junction bases with no gene match: 1. Germline values: CDR1 SGHAT, CDR2 FQNNGV. The whole variable domain, filled in from reference TRBV11-2 and TRBJ1-1, reads EAGVAQSPRYKIIEKRQSVAFWCNPISGHATLYWYQQILGQGPKLLIQFQNNGVVDDSQLPKDRFSAERLKGVDSTLKIQPAKLEDSAVYLCASSLKGANTEAFFGQGTRLTVV.